Each of the 30 T cell receptor beta chains below was sequenced from the same sample in a study of T cell changes during pregnancy in multiple sclerosis (dated by TCRdb to about 2019). The library was produced with the immunoSEQ multiplex PCR assay. TCRdb obtained this table from immuneACCESS and retained in-frame rearrangements with V and J assigned. These tables miss some clones; where compared with another copy, unresolved V genes account for less than half of the shortfall, and the remainder is unexplained. The sample yields tens of thousands of clones; 85% to 90% were counted once. The top ten clonotypes cover roughly 1.5% of the sample. The source was peripheral blood, collected in the first trimester of pregnancy. These receptors originate from a female donor in good health, enrolled as a control in a pregnancy study.

As regards this clone: One end of the junction does not line up with germline, which may come from a read error. The chain couples TRBV7-7 to TRBJ1-2; D is ambiguous. The CDR3 totals 15 residues. The germline V gene has CDR1 SSHAT and CDR2 FNYEAQ (reference sequence). CDR3 protein: CASSLAPIGTGGYTF. The CDR3 nucleotides are TGTGCTAGCAGCTTAGCGCCAATTGGAACGGGTGGCTACACCTTC.

J is TRBJ2-3 and V is TRBV7-2, with D perhaps TRBD2 (6 bases). Looked up from germline, CDR1 is SGHTA and CDR2 is FQGNSA. V was trimmed by 4 bases and J by 0 bases, leaving 11 bases between them. The CDR3 extends over 15 amino acids. The CDR3 region is CASSYAGTSTDTQYF. In DNA, the CDR3 is TGTGCCAGCAGCTATGCCGGGACTAGCACAGATACGCAGTATTTT.

The DNA of the CDR3 is TGTGCCAGCAGCCTGGAACAGGGTTCCGGGGAGCTGTTTTTT. It translates to CASSLEQGSGELFF. The genes are TRBV11-2 and TRBJ2-2; D perhaps matches TRBD1 (6 bases). CDR1 SGHAT and CDR2 FQNNGV come from the germline V gene. This CDR3 has 14 residues. V was shortened by 5 bases and J by 6 bases, with 13 bases between the two germline ends.

The gene calls are TRBV7-2 and TRBJ1-1; D unresolved. This CDR3 has 13 residues. Trimming took 7 bases from V and 0 from J, leaving 9 bases between them. CDR1 is SGHTA, CDR2 FQGNSA, per germline. The chain's CDR3 is CASKRNVNTEAFF. The CDR3 DNA follows: TGTGCCAGCAAGCGGAACGTGAACACTGAAGCTTTCTTT.

The V gene is TRBV6-4, the J gene TRBJ2-1; 7 bases match TRBD1. J was trimmed by 2 bases and V by 4 bases; bases with no gene match: 5. The CDR3 loop spans 15 amino acids. CDR1 MRHNA and CDR2 SNTAGT come from the germline V gene. The CDR3 coding sequence is TGTGCCAGCAGTGCCAGGACAGGAACCTACAATGAGCAGTTCTTC. As protein: CASSARTGTYNEQFF.

The chain recombines TRBV7-2 with TRBJ2-2, with D possibly TRBD2 on 5 matching bases. This CDR3 has 16 residues. V lost 2 bases to trimming and J lost 1 base, with 11 bases between them. The germline V gene encodes CDR1 SGHTA and CDR2 FQGNSA. The CDR3 spells CASSLSPAVNTGELFF. The CDR3 DNA reads TGTGCCAGCAGCTTAAGTCCAGCGGTGAACACCGGGGAGCTGTTTTTT.

The genes are TRBV19 and TRBJ1-5; 8 bases line up with TRBD1. The germline gives CDR1 LNHDA, CDR2 SQIVND (reference sequence). V gave up 4 bases and J gave up 7 bases; unmatched junction bases: 9. CDR3 length equals 15 residues. CDR3 coding DNA: TGTGCCAGTAGTACCCCGGACAGGGTAGGACAGCCCCAGCATTTT. This gives the protein CASSTPDRVGQPQHF.

This clone occurred once. The V gene is TRBV11-2, the J gene TRBJ2-1; 8 bases match TRBD2. After removal of 5 bases from V and 0 bases from J, the junction contained 9 bases not matched to a gene. Germline values: CDR1 SGHAT, CDR2 FQNNGV. This CDR3 spans 17 amino acids. CDR3 sequence (DNA): TGTGCCAGCAGCCCCCAGCGGGGGCAGAGCTCCTACAATGAGCAGTTCTTC. As protein: CASSPQRGQSSYNEQFF. Full variable domain (outside the CDR3, taken from reference TRBV11-2 and TRBJ2-1): EAGVAQSPRYKIIEKRQSVAFWCNPISGHATLYWYQQILGQGPKLLIQFQNNGVVDDSQLPKDRFSAERLKGVDSTLKIQPAKLEDSAVYLCASSPQRGQSSYNEQFFGPGTRLTVL.

The chain employs TRBV6-6 and TRBJ2-7; D is unresolved. V lost 0 bases, J lost 6 bases, and 6 bases lay in between. The CDR3 loop spans 12 amino acids. Germline V gene data show CDR1 as MNHNY and CDR2 as SVGAGI (reference sequence). The CDR3 protein is CASSYSGSEQYF. CDR3 sequence (DNA): TGTGCCAGCAGTTACTCTGGTAGCGAGCAGTACTTC.

The chain has TRBV5-4 and TRBJ2-7; no firm D call. From germline, CDR1 is SGHNT and CDR2 YYREEE (reference sequence). This CDR3 is built from 13 residues. Trimming cost V 2 bases and J 7 bases, with 13 bases left between them. The CDR3 region has the DNA TGTGCCAGCAGCTTATCAGGCCCCCGGGAGCAGTACTTC. Amino acid sequence: CASSLSGPREQYF. Full variable domain (rest looked up from reference TRBV5-4 and TRBJ2-7): ETGVTQSPTHLIKTRGQQVTLRCSSQSGHNTVSWYQQALGQGPQFIFQYYREEENGRGNFPPRFSGLQFPNYSSELNVNALELDDSALYLCASSLSGPREQYFGPGTRLTVT.

V is TRBV27 and J is TRBJ1-5; 7 bases line up with TRBD1. J was trimmed by 6 bases and V by 8 bases; bases with no gene match: 4. The CDR3 contains 12 residues. The germline V gene encodes CDR1 MNHEY and CDR2 SMNVEV (reference sequence). The CDR3 protein is CASSHRGQPQHF. The CDR3 nucleotides read TGTGCCAGCTCCCACAGGGGTCAGCCCCAGCATTTT.

V gene TRBV7-9 combines with J gene TRBJ2-1, with 9 nucleotides matching TRBD2. From germline, CDR1 is SEHNR and CDR2 FQNEAQ (reference sequence). V was pared by 3 bases and J by 5 bases, with 8 bases of the junction left unmatched. This CDR3 has 16 residues. CDR3 DNA sequence: TGTGCCAGCAGCTTCAGTAGCGGGAGAGGCGACAATGAGCAGTTCTTC. The encoded protein is CASSFSSGRGDNEQFF.

This chain connects TRBV6-4 to TRBJ2-3; 10 bases are a match to TRBD2. After removal of 3 bases from V and 3 bases from J, the junction contained 3 bases not matched to a gene. Germline-derived CDR1 and CDR2 are MRHNA and SNTAGT. The CDR3 is made up of 15 amino acids. As DNA, the CDR3 is TGTGCCAGCAGTGAAAGCGGGGGGGCGACAGATACGCAGTATTTT. Protein product: CASSESGGATDTQYF.

Comments on this clone: One junction end disagrees with the germline gene, perhaps due to a read error. The V gene is TRBV23-1, the J gene TRBJ2-7; D is undetermined. TRBV23-1 is given ORF status, its function remaining uncertain. This CDR3 comprises 13 residues. CDR3 loop: CASSHHDSHEQYF. CDR3 DNA: TGCGCCAGCAGTCACCACGACTCCCACGAGCAGTACTTC.

This rearrangement joins TRBV19 to TRBJ2-1; a possible D gene is TRBD1 (6 bases). The CDR3 totals 17 residues. Germline lookup yields CDR1 LNHDA and CDR2 SQIVND (reference sequence). V was cut by 1 base and J by 6 bases, with 19 bases left in between. The CDR3 sequence is CASSIAGPGGEGNEQFF. CDR3 nucleotide sequence: TGTGCCAGTAGTATAGCCGGACCTGGGGGCGAAGGCAATGAGCAGTTCTTC. Drawing the rest from reference TRBV19 and TRBJ2-1, the complete variable domain is DGGITQSPKYLFRKEGQNVTLSCEQNLNHDAMYWYRQDPGQGLRLIYYSQIVNDFQKGDIAEGYSVSREKKESFPLTVTSAQKNPTAFYLCASSIAGPGGEGNEQFFGPGTRLTVL.

This clone was observed a handful of times. This chain connects TRBV4-2 to TRBJ1-2; 8 positions agree with TRBD1. J gave up 2 bases and V 2 bases, and 4 bases lay outside the gene matches. Per the germline V gene, CDR1 is LGHNA and CDR2 is YNFKEQ. This CDR3 has 15 amino acids. CDR3 in DNA: TGTGCCAGCAGCCAAAACAGGGGGGACAACTATGGCTACACCTTC. Translated, it gives CASSQNRGDNYGYTF.

V is TRBV13 and J is TRBJ2-1, with a tentative D call TRBD2 (6 bases). Trimming took 4 bases from V and 4 from J, leaving 17 bases between them. CDR3 length: 16 amino acids. CDR1 and CDR2 (germline): PRHDT, FYEKMQ (reference sequence). CDR3 sequence (DNA): TGTGCCAGCAGCTCCCGCCCTGGCGGGAATTACAATGAGCAGTTCTTC. It yields the protein CASSSRPGGNYNEQFF.

This chain links TRBV6-1 with TRBJ2-7; 11 bases align to TRBD2. Germline-derived CDR1 and CDR2 are MNHNS and SASEGT. J lost 5 bases, V lost 1 base, and 10 bases had no gene match. CDR3 length equals 17 residues. The CDR3 loop reads CASSEGLAGGPVDEQYF. The DNA of the CDR3 is TGTGCCAGCAGTGAAGGCCTAGCGGGGGGACCCGTCGACGAGCAGTACTTC.

The J gene is TRBJ2-1, the V gene TRBV29-1; 7 nucleotides line up with TRBD2. The germline V gene has CDR1 SQVTM and CDR2 ANQGSEA. With 4 bases clipped from V and 9 bases from J, the junction kept 9 bases outside the gene matches. This CDR3 has 13 amino acids. CDR3 nucleotide sequence: TGCAGCGTTGTAGGATGGGGGGGTGGTGAGCAGTTCTTC. Protein: CSVVGWGGGEQFF.

This chain links TRBV5-5 with TRBJ2-7; TRBD1 matches 9 bases. The CDR3 has 16 amino acids. The germline gives CDR1 SGHKS, CDR2 YYEKEE (reference sequence). V shed 0 bases, J shed 3 bases, and the junction held 7 bases outside the gene matches. CDR3 protein: CASSLATGQGYYEQYF. CDR3 in DNA: TGTGCCAGCAGCTTGGCCACGGGACAGGGCTACTACGAGCAGTACTTC.

The chain couples TRBV6-4 to TRBJ2-3, with 10 positions matching TRBD2. After removal of 3 bases from V and 6 bases from J, the junction contained 9 bases not matched to a gene. This CDR3 contains 16 residues. Looked up from germline, CDR1 is MRHNA and CDR2 is SNTAGT. The CDR3 sequence: CASSEASGSVADTQYF. In DNA, the CDR3 is TGTGCCAGCAGTGAGGCTAGCGGGAGTGTGGCGGATACGCAGTATTTT.

The V and J genes are TRBV10-3 and TRBJ1-4; 11 nucleotides line up with TRBD1. V lost 10 bases, J lost 0 bases, and 7 bases stayed unmatched. The CDR3 sequence is 16 residues long. Looked up from germline, CDR1 is ENHRY and CDR2 is SYGVKD. The CDR3 region has the DNA TGTGCCACCAGGCCGGGACAGGGGGCAACTAATGAAAAACTGTTTTTT. This translates into CATRPGQGATNEKLFF.

This chain uses TRBV6-1 with TRBJ2-7, with 7 bases identical to TRBD1. CDR1 MNHNS and CDR2 SASEGT come from the germline V gene. Trimming cost V 2 bases and J 0 bases; bases outside gene matches: 1. The CDR3 has 14 amino acids. The CDR3 loop is CASSERTGSYEQYF. The CDR3 DNA is TGTGCCAGCAGTGAAAGGACAGGCTCCTACGAGCAGTACTTC.

The V gene is TRBV2, the J gene TRBJ1-2; 7 nucleotides align to TRBD1. This CDR3 region has 15 residues. Trimming took 2 bases from V and 8 from J; bases not matched to a gene: 11. Germline CDR1 reads SNHLY; CDR2 reads FYNNEI. This CDR3 is CASSETRGESHGYTF. In DNA, the CDR3 is TGTGCCAGCAGTGAAACCAGGGGGGAGTCGCACGGCTACACCTTC.

The chain carries TRBV14 and TRBJ2-5; D perhaps matches TRBD2 (5 bases). The V gene lost 3 bases and the J gene lost 1 base, with 15 bases spanning the gap. Germline CDR1 and CDR2: SGHDN and FVKESK. The CDR3 is made up of 16 amino acids. The CDR3 DNA reads TGTGCCAGCAGCCAGAGGAGGCTAACCCTCCAAGAGACCCAGTACTTC. This encodes CASSQRRLTLQETQYF.

J is TRBJ2-6 and V is TRBV7-3; no firm D call. There are 18 residues in the CDR3. The germline V gene has CDR1 SGHTA and CDR2 FQGTGA. Trimming removed 5 bases from V and 0 bases from J, with 17 bases in between. For the CDR3, the DNA is TGTGCCAGCAGCCCAGCCTCCCTGGGCCCCTCTGGGGCCAACGTCCTGACTTTC. Translated: CASSPASLGPSGANVLTF. Complete variable domain (other parts from reference TRBV7-3 and TRBJ2-6): GAGVSQTPSNKVTEKGKYVELRCDPISGHTALYWYRQSLGQGPEFLIYFQGTGAADDSGLPNDRFFAVRPEGSVSTLKIQRTERGDSAVYLCASSPASLGPSGANVLTFGAGSRLTVL.

The chain couples TRBV5-8 to TRBJ2-7, with unresolved D. This CDR3 has 15 amino acids. Germline V gene data show CDR1 as SGHTS and CDR2 as YDEGEE. Trimming shortened V by 4 bases and J by 2 bases, and 16 bases separated the two germline ends. The CDR3 coding sequence is TGTGCCAGCAGCCCCGGTCCACGGTTTGCCTACGAGCAGTACTTC. Translated, it gives CASSPGPRFAYEQYF.

This chain links TRBV5-6 with TRBJ1-5; a weak D match, TRBD1 (5 bases). V lost 4 bases and J lost 2, with 10 bases in between. This CDR3 is 14 amino acids long. The germline V gene has CDR1 SGHDT and CDR2 YYEEEE. Written as DNA, the CDR3 is TGTGCCAGCAGCGAAGGGGCCGGCAATCAGCCCCAGCATTTT. It encodes CASSEGAGNQPQHF.

J is TRBJ2-1 and V is TRBV2; the match to TRBD2 covers 13 bases. The CDR3 runs 19 residues. Trimming cost V 5 bases and J 0 bases; bases outside gene matches: 10. Germline V lookup: CDR1 SNHLY, CDR2 FYNNEI. The CDR3 nucleotides are TGTGCCAGCAGTCCACTAGCGGGAGGGGCCCCGAGCTCCTACAATGAGCAGTTCTTC. It translates to CASSPLAGGAPSSYNEQFF.

The gene calls are TRBV7-2 and TRBJ2-1; perhaps TRBD2 as D (6 bases). The CDR3 sequence is 18 residues long. Between the trimmed V and J ends, which lost 3 bases and 5 bases, there was a span of 23 bases. CDR1 SGHTA and CDR2 FQGNSA come from the germline V gene. CDR3 in amino acids: CASSFINRDSGPHNEQFF. The DNA for the CDR3 is TGTGCCAGCAGCTTTATAAACCGGGACTCGGGGCCACACAATGAGCAGTTCTTC.